This TCR beta chain was obtained from a study of T cells in localized non-small cell lung cancer. Libraries were prepared by immunoSEQ multiplex PCR; TCRdb keeps only in-frame clonotypes and omits some of them. The table shows roughly 50,000 clones, with roughly 92% occurring only once. Notes on the study in general: Longer overall survival associated with higher blood T cell density; shorter survival with higher adjacent-lung clonality. Without multi-region sequencing, intratumor heterogeneity could not be excluded. For the top 100 tumor clones, a median roughly 55 also appeared in adjacent lung. Uninvolved adjacent lung had the highest recorded T cell clonality, with tumor below it.

Looked up from germline, CDR1 is SGHVS and CDR2 is FNYEAQ. CDR3 length: 16 residues. Trimming removed 2 bases at V and 8 bases at J, with 21 bases between. This clone was detected a few times. Its antigen is unknown. V usage is TRBV7-6 and J usage is TRBJ1-2, with D maybe TRBD1 (5 bases). The material sequenced was peripheral blood, taken before any cancer treatment. This TCR was sampled from a man between 40 and 75 years old with stage I lung adenocarcinoma. The CDR3 bases are TGTGCCAGCAGCTTATCCCCCTTGACGGGCGAGGGGGGCTACACCTTC. This codes for CASSLSPLTGEGGYTF.